These T cell receptor gamma chains were read from a single sample in a study of fetal and pediatric gammadelta thymocytes. TCRdb applied CATT to the reads for clone calling. The sample has 500 to 650 gamma-chain clones, roughly 1.3% seen once; the top ten hold 10% to 15%. Source material: Vgamma9Vdelta2 gamma-delta T cells from the thymus. Source of these receptors: a child who underwent cardiac surgery and was recorded as healthy. Each CDR3 is given with its conserved first and last residue.

V | CDR3
TRGV5 | CATWDTSLYKKLF
TRGV9 | CALWESQAPYYKKLF
TRGV4 | CATWDGHYYKKLF
TRGV9 | CALWEAQELGKKIKVF
TRGV9 | CALWEVGLNYYKKLF
TRGV9 | CALWEVQGLGKKLF
TRGV9 | CALWEVKGNYKKLF
TRGV9 | CALWEVSYTYYKKLF
TRGV9 | CALKELGKKIKVF
TRGV4 | CATWLYYKKLF
TRGV10 | CAAWDSRNDTTGWFKIF
TRGV9 | CALWEPHKKLF
TRGV9 | CALWESLGSASKKLF
TRGV9 | CALWEVRRLGKKIKVF
TRGV9 | CALWEVSPKYYKKLF
TRGV9 | CALWTQELGKKIKVF
TRGV10 | CAACPHPLYYKKLF
TRGV9 | CALWEGPNYYKKLF